This T cell receptor (beta chain) comes out of a study of shared clonotypes between healthy human individuals. Whole-study findings and limits: The authors sampled blood alone, and tissue repertoires likely differ. Only a few donors were included, so the genetic and exposure-history diversity represented was limited.

The CDR3 is made up of 15 amino acids. With 4 bases removed from V and 1 base from J, the gap between germline ends came to 13 bases. Germline CDR1 is MDHEN and CDR2 is SYDVKM. Comments on this clone: Its antigen remains unidentified.

Using immunoSEQ multiplex PCR, the repertoire was profiled, and TCRdb retains in-frame clones only, with some absent. The sample includes about 1 million clones, roughly 80% seen only once; the top ten take about 1.4%. Sequencing used memory CD4+ T cells sorted from blood. Subset denoted: CD45RA-negative fraction. The J gene is TRBJ2-5, the V gene TRBV28; TRBD2 is a possible D gene (6 bases). The receptor comes from a young man in good health. CDR3 coding DNA: TGTGCCAGCAGTTCCGGAGGGATCGTCCAAGAGACCCAGTACTTC. Amino acids: CASSSGGIVQETQYF.